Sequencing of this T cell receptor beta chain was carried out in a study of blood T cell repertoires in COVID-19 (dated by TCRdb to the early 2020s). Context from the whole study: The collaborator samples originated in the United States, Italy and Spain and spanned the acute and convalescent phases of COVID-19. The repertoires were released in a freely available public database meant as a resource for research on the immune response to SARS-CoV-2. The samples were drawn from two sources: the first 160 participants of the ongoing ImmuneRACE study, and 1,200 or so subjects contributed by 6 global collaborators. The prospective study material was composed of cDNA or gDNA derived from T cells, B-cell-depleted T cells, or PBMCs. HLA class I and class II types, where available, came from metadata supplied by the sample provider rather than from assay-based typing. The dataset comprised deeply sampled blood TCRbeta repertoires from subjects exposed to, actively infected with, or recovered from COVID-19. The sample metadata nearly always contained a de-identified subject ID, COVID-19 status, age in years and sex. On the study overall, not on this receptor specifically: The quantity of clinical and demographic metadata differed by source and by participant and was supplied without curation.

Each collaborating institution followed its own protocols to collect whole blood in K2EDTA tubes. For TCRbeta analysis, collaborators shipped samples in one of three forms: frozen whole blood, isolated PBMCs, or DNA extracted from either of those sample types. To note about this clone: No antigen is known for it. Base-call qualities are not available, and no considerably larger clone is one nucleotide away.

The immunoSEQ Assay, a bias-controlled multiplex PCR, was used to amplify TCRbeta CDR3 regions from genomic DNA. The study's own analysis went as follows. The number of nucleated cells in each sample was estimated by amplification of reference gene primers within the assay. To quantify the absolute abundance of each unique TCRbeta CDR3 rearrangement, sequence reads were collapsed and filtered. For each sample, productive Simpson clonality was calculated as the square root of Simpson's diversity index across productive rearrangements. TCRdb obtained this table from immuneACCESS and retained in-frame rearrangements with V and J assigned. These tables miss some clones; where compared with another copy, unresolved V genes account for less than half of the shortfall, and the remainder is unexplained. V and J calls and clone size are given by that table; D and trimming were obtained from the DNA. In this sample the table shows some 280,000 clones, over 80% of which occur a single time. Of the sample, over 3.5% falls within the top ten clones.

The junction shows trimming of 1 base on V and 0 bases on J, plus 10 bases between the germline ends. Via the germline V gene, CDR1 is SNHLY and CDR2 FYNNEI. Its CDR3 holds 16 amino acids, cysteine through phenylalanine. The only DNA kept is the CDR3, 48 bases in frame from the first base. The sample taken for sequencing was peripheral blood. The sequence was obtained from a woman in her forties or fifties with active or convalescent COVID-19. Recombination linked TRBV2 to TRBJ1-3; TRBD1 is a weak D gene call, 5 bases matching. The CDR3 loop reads CASSEDGAISGNTIYF. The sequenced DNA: TGTGCCAGCAGTGAAGATGGGGCGATCTCTGGAAACACCATATATTTT.